Shown below are 14 T cell receptor beta chains from a single sample sequenced in a study of cytomegalovirus exposure and HLA in healthy donors. With 60 Vbeta and 13 Jbeta primers, the PCR was carried out. The data were produced by immunoSEQ multiplex PCR, yet TCRdb's version contains in-frame clones alone and is incomplete. The table includes 150,000 to 200,000 clones, roughly 84% detected once. Sequenced input: PBMCs. These receptors were taken from a man aged 25-45 years in good health and CMV-seronegative.

The rearrangement joins TRBV27 to TRBJ2-5; 9 bases agree with TRBD2. CDR1 and CDR2 (germline): MNHEY, SMNVEV (reference sequence). The CDR3 spans 15 residues. V shed 7 bases and J 2 bases; nucleotides not matched to a gene: 8. The CDR3 bases are TGTGCCAGCATGTCCCTTCTAGCGGGGCAAGAGACCCAGTACTTC. Its translation: CASMSLLAGQETQYF.

The genes are TRBV5-1 and TRBJ2-7; the match to TRBD1 covers 9 bases. Germline V gene sequence: CDR1 SGHRS, CDR2 YFSETQ. The V segment lost 4 bases and the J segment 3 bases; nucleotides outside the gene matches: 5. The CDR3 consists of 14 residues. The CDR3, as DNA: TGCGCCAGCAGCCCGCCGGGACAGGGCTACGAGCAGTACTTC. It translates to CASSPPGQGYEQYF.

This clone is a singleton in its sample. The V gene is TRBV15, the J gene TRBJ1-2; D gene uncertain. Trimming took off 3 bases at V and 3 bases at J, with 14 bases between the two ends. This CDR3 has 15 amino acids. Germline CDR1 and CDR2: LNHNV and YYDKDF (reference sequence). In DNA form, the CDR3 reads TGTGCCACCAGCAGCCCCCGGCGGGGTCACTATGGCTACACCTTC. Translation: CATSSPRRGHYGYTF. Looking up the rest from reference TRBV15 and TRBJ1-2 gives the full variable domain: DAMVIQNPRYQVTQFGKPVTLSCSQTLNHNVMYWYQQKSSQAPKLLFHYYDKDFNNEADTPDNFQSRRPNTSFCFLDIRSPGLGDTAMYLCATSSPRRGHYGYTFGSGTRLTVV.

A few counts support this clone. The chain uses TRBV7-8 and TRBJ1-1; D may be TRBD1 (5 bases). CDR1 is SGHVS and CDR2 is FQNEAQ in the germline V gene. V was clipped by 1 base and J by 1 base, with 7 bases between them. There are 14 residues in the CDR3. The CDR3 loop is CASSLVTANTEAFF. DNA of the CDR3: TGTGCCAGCAGCTTAGTGACAGCGAACACTGAAGCTTTCTTT.

The CDR3 DNA follows: TGTGCCAGCAGCTTCAACATGTTCACCGGGGAGCTGTTTTTT. Protein sequence: CASSFNMFTGELFF. The chain joins TRBV11-3 to TRBJ2-2; D is uncertain. The CDR3 is 14 amino acids. V shed 3 bases and J shed 4 bases, with 9 bases lying between them. CDR1 and CDR2 (germline): SGHNT, YENEEA. The complete variable domain, with remaining parts taken from reference TRBV11-3 and TRBJ2-2, reads EAGVVQSPRYKIIEKKQPVAFWCNPISGHNTLYWYLQNLGQGPELLIRYENEEAVDDSQLPKDRFSAERLKGVDSTLKIQPAELGDSAVYLCASSFNMFTGELFFGEGSRLTVL.

The rearrangement joins TRBV19 to TRBJ1-2; D possibly corresponds to TRBD1 (5 bases). V lost 6 bases to trimming and J lost 4 bases, with 12 bases between them. The CDR3 covers 13 residues. Germline V CDR1 and CDR2: LNHDA, SQIVND (reference sequence). CDR3 nucleotide sequence: TGTGCCAGTAGCCCGAAGGGGATCTATGGCTACACCTTC. This translates into CASSPKGIYGYTF.

J is TRBJ2-1 and V is TRBV6-1, with D possibly TRBD2 on 6 matching bases. The CDR3 loop spans 13 amino acids. Deletions cut 7 bases from V and 4 bases from J, with 11 bases between. Germline V gene sequence: CDR1 MNHNS, CDR2 SASEGT. The CDR3 here is CASNRLAYNEQFF. The CDR3 nucleotides read TGTGCCAGCAATAGGCTAGCGTACAATGAGCAGTTCTTC.

The V and J genes are TRBV7-2 and TRBJ2-2, with a weak D call TRBD2 (6 bases). This CDR3 region has 15 residues. Germline CDR1 reads SGHTA; CDR2 reads FQGNSA. V was cut by 2 bases and J by 6 bases, with 13 bases left in between. The CDR3 nucleotides read TGTGCCAGCAGCTTACCAGGGACGGGGGCCGGGGAGCTGTTTTTT. Encoded protein: CASSLPGTGAGELFF. Full variable domain (missing parts from reference TRBV7-2 and TRBJ2-2): GAGVSQSPSNKVTEKGKDVELRCDPISGHTALYWYRQSLGQGLEFLIYFQGNSAPDKSGLPSDRFSAERTGGSVSTLTIQRTQQEDSAVYLCASSLPGTGAGELFFGEGSRLTVL.

The chain couples TRBV18 to TRBJ1-1; a weak D match, TRBD1 (6 bases). The CDR3 has 14 amino acids. Germline V gene data show CDR1 as KGHSH and CDR2 as LQKENI. Between the trimmed V and J ends, which lost 4 bases and 11 bases, there was a span of 20 bases. The CDR3 is CASSLGTTSRVAFF. CDR3 DNA: TGTGCCAGCTCACTTGGGACAACCTCACGGGTGGCTTTCTTT.

The V call is TRBV28, the J call TRBJ1-2, with unresolved D. Germline values: CDR1 MDHEN, CDR2 SYDVKM. This CDR3 is built from 13 residues. The ends were cut back, 3 bases at V and 2 bases at J, with 7 bases in the middle. This CDR3 is CASSFGGNYGYTF. In nucleotides, the CDR3 is TGTGCCAGCAGTTTTGGCGGGAACTATGGCTACACCTTC.

This clone was observed a single time. V and J are TRBV15 and TRBJ1-4; TRBD1 agrees at 9 bases. Germline V CDR1 and CDR2: LNHNV, YYDKDF (reference sequence). V dropped 0 bases and J dropped 5; count of bases not matched to a gene: 4. The CDR3 length is 16 residues. The CDR3, as DNA: TGTGCCACCAGCAGAGATCCGGGACAGGGAAATGAAAAACTGTTTTTT. The encoded protein is CATSRDPGQGNEKLFF.

This clone occurred once. The gene calls are TRBV5-1 and TRBJ1-6; D not certain. The CDR3 covers 13 residues. V lost 1 base to trimming and J lost 9 bases, with 8 bases between them. The germline CDR1 and CDR2 sequences are SGHRS and YFSETQ. The CDR3 DNA follows: TGCGCCAGCAGCTTGTTTGGAGGTTCACCCCTCCACTTT. Protein product: CASSLFGGSPLHF.

This clone was picked up one time. CDR3 nucleotides: TGCGCCAGCAGCCCTGTGGGACTAGCGGAACAAGAGACCCAGTACTTC. Amino acids: CASSPVGLAEQETQYF. The chain joins TRBV4-1 to TRBJ2-5; 11 positions agree with TRBD2. Germline values: CDR1 MGHRA, CDR2 YSYEKL. Losses at the gene ends were 4 bases for V and 2 bases for J; bases not matched to a gene: 6. CDR3 size: 16 residues.

The gene calls are TRBV15 and TRBJ2-5, with D uncertain. This CDR3 comprises 15 residues. Germline V gene data show CDR1 as LNHNV and CDR2 as YYDKDF (reference sequence). Deletions cut 1 base from V and 0 bases from J, with 9 bases between. The CDR3 region is CATSRAPGYQETQYF. The CDR3 DNA reads as TGTGCCACCAGCAGAGCGCCAGGTTACCAAGAGACCCAGTACTTC.